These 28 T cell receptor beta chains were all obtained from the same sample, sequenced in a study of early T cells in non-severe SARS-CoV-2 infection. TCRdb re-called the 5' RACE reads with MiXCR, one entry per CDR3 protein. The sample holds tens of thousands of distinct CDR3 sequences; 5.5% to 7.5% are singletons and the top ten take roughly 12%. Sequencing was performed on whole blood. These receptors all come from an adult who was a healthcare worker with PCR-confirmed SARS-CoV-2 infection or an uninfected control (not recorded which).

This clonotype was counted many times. This CDR3 reads CASSYSDSGGAFF. The CDR3, as DNA: TGTGCCAGCAGTTACTCGGACAGCGGGGGAGCTTTCTTT. This sequence joins TRBV6-2 or TRBV6-3 and TRBJ1-1; possibly TRBD1 for D (6 bases). There are 13 residues in the CDR3. Germline CDR1 and CDR2: MNHEY and SVGEGT. The V gene lost 0 bases and the J gene lost 10 bases, with 12 bases spanning the gap.

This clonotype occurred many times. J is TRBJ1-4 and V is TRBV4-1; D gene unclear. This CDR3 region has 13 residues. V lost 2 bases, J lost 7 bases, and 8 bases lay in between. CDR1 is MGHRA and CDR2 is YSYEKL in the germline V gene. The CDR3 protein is CASSQLQIEKLFF. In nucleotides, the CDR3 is TGCGCCAGCAGCCAATTACAGATTGAAAAACTGTTTTTT.

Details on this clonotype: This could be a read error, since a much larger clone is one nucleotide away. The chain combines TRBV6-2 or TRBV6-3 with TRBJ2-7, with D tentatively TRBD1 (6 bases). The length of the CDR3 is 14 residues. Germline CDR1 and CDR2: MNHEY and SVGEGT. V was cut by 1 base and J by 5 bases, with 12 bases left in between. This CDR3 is CASSYFSGENEQYF. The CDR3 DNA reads TGTGCCAGCAGTTACTTCTCAGGGGAGAACGAGCAGTACTTC.

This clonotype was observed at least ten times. The CDR3: CASSLVSGGADEQFF. The CDR3 nucleotides read TGTGCCAGCAGCTTAGTTAGCGGGGGGGCGGATGAGCAGTTCTTC. The V call is TRBV7-2, the J call TRBJ2-1, with 11 bases matching TRBD2. The CDR3 consists of 15 residues. Losses at the gene ends were 1 base for V and 8 bases for J; bases not matched to a gene: 4. Germline V lookup: CDR1 SGHTA, CDR2 FQGNSA.

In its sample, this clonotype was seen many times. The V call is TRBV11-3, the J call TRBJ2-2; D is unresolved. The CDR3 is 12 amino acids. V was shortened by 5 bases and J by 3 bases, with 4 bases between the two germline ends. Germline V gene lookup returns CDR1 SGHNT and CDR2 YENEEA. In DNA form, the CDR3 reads TGTGCCAGCAGCGTGGACACCGGGGAGCTGTTTTTT. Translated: CASSVDTGELFF. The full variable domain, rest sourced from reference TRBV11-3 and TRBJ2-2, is EAGVVQSPRYKIIEKKQPVAFWCNPISGHNTLYWYLQNLGQGPELLIRYENEEAVDDSQLPKDRFSAERLKGVDSTLKIQPAELGDSAVYLCASSVDTGELFFGEGSRLTVL.

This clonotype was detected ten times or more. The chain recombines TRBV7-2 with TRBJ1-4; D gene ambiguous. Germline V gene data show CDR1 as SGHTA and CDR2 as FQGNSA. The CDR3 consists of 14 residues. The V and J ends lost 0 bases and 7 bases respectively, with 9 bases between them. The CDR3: CASSLAQSTEKLFF. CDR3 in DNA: TGTGCCAGCAGCTTAGCCCAGTCAACTGAAAAACTGTTTTTT.

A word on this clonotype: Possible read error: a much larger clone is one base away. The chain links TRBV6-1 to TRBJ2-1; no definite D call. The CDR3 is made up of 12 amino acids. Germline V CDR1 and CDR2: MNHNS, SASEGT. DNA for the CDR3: TGTGCCAGCATTCGAACGAGCAATGAGCTGTTCTTC. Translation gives CASIRTSNELFF.

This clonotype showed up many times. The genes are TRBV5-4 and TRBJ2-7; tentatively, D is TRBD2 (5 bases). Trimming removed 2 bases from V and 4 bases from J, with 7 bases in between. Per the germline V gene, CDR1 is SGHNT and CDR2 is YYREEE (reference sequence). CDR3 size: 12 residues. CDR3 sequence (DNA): TGTGCCAGCAGCTTCGGGGATTACGAGCAGTACTTC. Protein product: CASSFGDYEQYF.

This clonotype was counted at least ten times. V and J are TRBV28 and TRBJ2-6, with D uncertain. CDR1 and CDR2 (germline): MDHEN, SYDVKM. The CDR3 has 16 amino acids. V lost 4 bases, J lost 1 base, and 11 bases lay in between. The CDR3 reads CASSSSPQSGANVLTF. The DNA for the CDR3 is TGTGCCAGCAGTTCCTCCCCGCAATCTGGGGCCAACGTCCTGACTTTC.

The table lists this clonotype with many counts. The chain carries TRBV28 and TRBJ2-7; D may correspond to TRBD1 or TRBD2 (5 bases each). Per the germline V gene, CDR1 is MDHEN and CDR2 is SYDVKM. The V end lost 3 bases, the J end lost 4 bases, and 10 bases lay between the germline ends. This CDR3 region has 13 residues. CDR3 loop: CASSFEGPYEQYF. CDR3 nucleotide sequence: TGTGCCAGCAGTTTCGAGGGACCATACGAGCAGTACTTC.

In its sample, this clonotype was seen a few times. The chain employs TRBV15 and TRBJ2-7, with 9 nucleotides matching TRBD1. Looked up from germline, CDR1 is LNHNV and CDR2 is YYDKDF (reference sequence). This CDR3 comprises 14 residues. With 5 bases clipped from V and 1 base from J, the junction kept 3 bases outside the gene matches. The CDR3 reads CATSRDRASYEQYF. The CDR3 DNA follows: TGTGCCACCAGCCGGGACAGGGCTTCCTACGAGCAGTACTTC.

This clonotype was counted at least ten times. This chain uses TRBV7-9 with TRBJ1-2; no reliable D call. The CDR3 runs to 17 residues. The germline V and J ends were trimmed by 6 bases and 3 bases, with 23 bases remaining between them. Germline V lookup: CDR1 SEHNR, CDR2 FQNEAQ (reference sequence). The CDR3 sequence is CASRPTRYSPADYGYTF. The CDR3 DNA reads TGTGCCAGCAGGCCAACGAGGTACAGCCCAGCAGACTATGGCTACACCTTC.

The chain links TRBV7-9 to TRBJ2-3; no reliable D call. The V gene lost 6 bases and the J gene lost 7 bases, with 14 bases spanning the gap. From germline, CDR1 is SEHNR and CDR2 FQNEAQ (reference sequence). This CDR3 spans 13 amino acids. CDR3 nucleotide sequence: TGTGCCAGCAGTCCCCCGGTCGGAAATACGCAGTATTTT. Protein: CASSPPVGNTQYF. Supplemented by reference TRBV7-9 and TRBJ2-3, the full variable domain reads DTGVSQNPRHKITKRGQNVTFRCDPISEHNRLYWYRQTLGQGPEFLTYFQNEAQLEKSRLLSDRFSAERPKGSFSTLEIQRTEQGDSAMYLCASSPPVGNTQYFGPGTRLTVL.

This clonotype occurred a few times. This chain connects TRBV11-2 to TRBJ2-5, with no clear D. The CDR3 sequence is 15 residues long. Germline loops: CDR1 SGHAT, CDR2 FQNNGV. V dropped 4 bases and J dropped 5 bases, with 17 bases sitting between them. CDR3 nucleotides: TGTGCCAGCAGCTCTTCTGACTGGAACGGGGAGACCCAGTACTTC. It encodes CASSSSDWNGETQYF.

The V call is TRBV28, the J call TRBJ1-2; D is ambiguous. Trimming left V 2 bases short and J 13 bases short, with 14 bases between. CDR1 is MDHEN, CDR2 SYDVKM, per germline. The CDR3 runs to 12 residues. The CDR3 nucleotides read TGTGCCAGCAGTTTAGAGGGCGGGATCGGCACCTTC. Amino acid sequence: CASSLEGGIGTF.

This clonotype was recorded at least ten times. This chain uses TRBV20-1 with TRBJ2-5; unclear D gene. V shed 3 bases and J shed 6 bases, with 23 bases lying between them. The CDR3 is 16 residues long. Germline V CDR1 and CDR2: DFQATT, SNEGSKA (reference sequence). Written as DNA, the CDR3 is TGCAGTGCTAGCGATCCGACCCTGGTGGGTCGGAAGACCCAGTACTTC. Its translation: CSASDPTLVGRKTQYF.

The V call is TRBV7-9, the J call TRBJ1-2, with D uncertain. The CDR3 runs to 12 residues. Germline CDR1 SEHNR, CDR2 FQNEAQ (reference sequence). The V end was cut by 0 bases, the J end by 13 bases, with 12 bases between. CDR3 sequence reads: CASSLAEDGSTF. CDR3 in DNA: TGTGCCAGCAGCTTAGCAGAGGACGGATCCACCTTC.

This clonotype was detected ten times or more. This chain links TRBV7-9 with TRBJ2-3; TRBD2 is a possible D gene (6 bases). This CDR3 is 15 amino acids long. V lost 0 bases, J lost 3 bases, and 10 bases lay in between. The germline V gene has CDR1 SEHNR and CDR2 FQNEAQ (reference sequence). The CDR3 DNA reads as TGTGCCAGCAGCTTAGCTGTGGGGGGTACAGATACGCAGTATTTT. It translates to CASSLAVGGTDTQYF.

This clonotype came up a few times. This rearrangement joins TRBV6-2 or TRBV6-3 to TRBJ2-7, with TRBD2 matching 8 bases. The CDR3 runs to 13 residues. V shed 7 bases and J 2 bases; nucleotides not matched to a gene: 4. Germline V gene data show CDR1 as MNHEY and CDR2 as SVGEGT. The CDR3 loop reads CASNLAGTYEQYF. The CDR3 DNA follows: TGTGCCAGCAACTTAGCGGGGACCTACGAGCAGTACTTC.

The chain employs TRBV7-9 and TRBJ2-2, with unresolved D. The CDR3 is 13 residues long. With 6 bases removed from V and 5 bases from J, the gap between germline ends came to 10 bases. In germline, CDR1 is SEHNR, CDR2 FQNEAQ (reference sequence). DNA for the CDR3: TGTGCCAGCAGTCCGGGCCGTACCGGGGAGCTGTTTTTT. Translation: CASSPGRTGELFF.

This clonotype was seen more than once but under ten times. CDR3 loop: CASSLAVGSTDTQYF. CDR3 in DNA: TGTGCCAGCAGCTTAGCGGTGGGGAGCACAGATACGCAGTATTTT. The chain joins TRBV7-2 to TRBJ2-3; D ambiguous. Germline assignment: CDR1 SGHTA and CDR2 FQGNSA. This CDR3 is 15 amino acids long. The V and J ends lost 0 bases and 0 bases respectively, with 7 bases between them.

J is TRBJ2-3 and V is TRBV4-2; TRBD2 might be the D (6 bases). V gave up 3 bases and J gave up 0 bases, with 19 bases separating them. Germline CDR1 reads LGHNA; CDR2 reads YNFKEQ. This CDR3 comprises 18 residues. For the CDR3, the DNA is TGTGCCAGCAGCCAGGCATCCGTTATAGCGGAGAGCACAGATACGCAGTATTTT. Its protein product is CASSQASVIAESTDTQYF.

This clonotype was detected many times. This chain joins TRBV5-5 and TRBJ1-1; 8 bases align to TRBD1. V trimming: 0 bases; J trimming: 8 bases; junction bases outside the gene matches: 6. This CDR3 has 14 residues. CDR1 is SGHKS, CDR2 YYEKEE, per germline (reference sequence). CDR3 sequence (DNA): TGTGCCAGCAGCTTGGGACAGGGGCCCGCCGAAGCTTTCTTT. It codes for CASSLGQGPAEAFF.

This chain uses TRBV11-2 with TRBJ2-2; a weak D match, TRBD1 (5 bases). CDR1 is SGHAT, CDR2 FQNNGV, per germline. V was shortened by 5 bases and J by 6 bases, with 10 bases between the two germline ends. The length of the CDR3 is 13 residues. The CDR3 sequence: CASSAQGAGELFF. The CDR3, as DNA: TGTGCCAGCAGCGCCCAGGGTGCCGGGGAGCTGTTTTTT.

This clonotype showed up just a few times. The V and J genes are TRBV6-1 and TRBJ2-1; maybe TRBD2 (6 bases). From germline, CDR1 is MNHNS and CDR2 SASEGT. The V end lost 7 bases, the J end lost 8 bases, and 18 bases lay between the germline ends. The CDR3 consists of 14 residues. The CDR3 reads CASKGEVLIDEQFF. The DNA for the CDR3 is TGTGCCAGCAAAGGGGAGGTTTTGATAGATGAGCAGTTCTTC.

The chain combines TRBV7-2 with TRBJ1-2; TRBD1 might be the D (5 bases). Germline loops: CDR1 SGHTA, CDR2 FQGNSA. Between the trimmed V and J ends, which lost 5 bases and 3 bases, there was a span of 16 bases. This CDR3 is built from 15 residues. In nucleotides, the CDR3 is TGTGCCAGCAGCCCGTCGGTAGGGACGGACTATGGCTACACCTTC. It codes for CASSPSVGTDYGYTF.

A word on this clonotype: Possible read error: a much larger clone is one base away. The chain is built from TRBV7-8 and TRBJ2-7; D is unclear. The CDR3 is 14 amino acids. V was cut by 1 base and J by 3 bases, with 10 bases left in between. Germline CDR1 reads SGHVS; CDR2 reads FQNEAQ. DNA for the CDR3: TGTGCCAGCAGCTTAGGCGGATCAGTCTACGAGCAGTACTTC. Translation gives CASSLGGSVYEQYF.

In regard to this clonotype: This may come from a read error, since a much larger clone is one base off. CDR3 sequence (DNA): TGTGCCAGCAGTTCCCGTGGCGGGACAGATATGCAGTATTTT. It is translated as CASSSRGGTDMQYF. V and J are TRBV27 and TRBJ2-3, with a weak D call TRBD1 (7 bases). This CDR3 is 14 amino acids long. The V gene's germline CDR1 is MNHEY and CDR2 SMNVEV (reference sequence).